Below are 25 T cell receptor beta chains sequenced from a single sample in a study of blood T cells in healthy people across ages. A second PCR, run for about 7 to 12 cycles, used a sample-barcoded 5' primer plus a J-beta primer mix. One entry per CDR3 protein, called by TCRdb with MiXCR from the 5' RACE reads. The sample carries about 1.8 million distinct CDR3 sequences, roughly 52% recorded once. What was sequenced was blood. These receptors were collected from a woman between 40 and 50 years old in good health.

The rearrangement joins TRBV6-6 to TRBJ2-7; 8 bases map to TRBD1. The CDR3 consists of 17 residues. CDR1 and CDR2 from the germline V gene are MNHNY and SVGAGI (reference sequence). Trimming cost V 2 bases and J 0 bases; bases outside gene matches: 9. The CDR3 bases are TGTGCCAGCAGTTACCCACTACAGGGGGGAGGCTCCTACGAGCAGTACTTC. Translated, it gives CASSYPLQGGGSYEQYF.

The chain's CDR3 is CASSFGGNFGEQYF. The CDR3 bases are TGTGCCAGCAGCTTTGGAGGAAACTTCGGCGAGCAGTACTTC. The rearrangement links TRBV13 to TRBJ2-5, with D perhaps TRBD2 (5 bases). TRBJ2-7 explains the end of the DNA better; the J call may be wrong. Per the germline V gene, CDR1 is PRHDT and CDR2 is FYEKMQ (reference sequence). The CDR3 runs to 14 residues.

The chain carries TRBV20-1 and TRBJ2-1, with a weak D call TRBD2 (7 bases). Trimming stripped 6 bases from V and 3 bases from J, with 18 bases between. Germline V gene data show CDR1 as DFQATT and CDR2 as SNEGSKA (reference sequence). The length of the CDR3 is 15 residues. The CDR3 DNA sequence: TGCAGTGCGACGGGGGCAGCGGGGATCTACAATGAGCAGTTCTTC. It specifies CSATGAAGIYNEQFF.

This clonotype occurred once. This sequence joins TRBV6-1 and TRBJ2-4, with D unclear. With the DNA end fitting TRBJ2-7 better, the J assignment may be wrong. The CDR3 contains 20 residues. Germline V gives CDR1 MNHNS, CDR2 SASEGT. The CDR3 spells CASSELIISTVKVSSYEQYF. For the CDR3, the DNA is TGTGCCAGCAGTGAACTTATTATCTCAACTGTAAAAGTGAGCTCCTACGAGCAGTACTTC.

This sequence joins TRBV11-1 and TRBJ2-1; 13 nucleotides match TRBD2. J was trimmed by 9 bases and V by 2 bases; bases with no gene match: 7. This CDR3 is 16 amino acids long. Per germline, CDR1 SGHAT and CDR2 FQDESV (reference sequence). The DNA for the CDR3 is TGTGCCAGCAGCTTACCGACGGGACTAGCGGGGAGTGAGCAGTTCTTC. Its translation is CASSLPTGLAGSEQFF.

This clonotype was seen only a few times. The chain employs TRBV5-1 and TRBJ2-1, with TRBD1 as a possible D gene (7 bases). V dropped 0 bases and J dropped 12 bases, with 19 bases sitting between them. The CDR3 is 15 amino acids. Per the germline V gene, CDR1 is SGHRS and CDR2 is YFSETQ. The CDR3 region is CASSLGETGKEGQFF. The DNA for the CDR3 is TGCGCCAGCAGCTTGGGAGAGACAGGGAAGGAGGGGCAGTTCTTC.

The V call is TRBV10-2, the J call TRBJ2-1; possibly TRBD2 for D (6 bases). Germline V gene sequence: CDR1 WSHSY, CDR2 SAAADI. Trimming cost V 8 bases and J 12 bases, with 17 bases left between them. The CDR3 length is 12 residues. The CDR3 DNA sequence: TGCGCCAGCGCTGGGGGGACTCCTGGGCAGTTCTTC. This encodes CASAGGTPGQFF.

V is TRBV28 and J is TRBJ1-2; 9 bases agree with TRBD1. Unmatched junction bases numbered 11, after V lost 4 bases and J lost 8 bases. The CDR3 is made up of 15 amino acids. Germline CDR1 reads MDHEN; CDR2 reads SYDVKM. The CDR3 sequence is CASSSPGTGMGGYTF. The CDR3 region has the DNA TGTGCCAGCAGTTCCCCAGGGACAGGGATGGGCGGCTACACCTTC.

This chain's CDR3 is CASSLGAGGFPSSYNEQFF. The CDR3 DNA reads as TGTGCCAGCAGCTTAGGGGCCGGGGGCTTCCCAAGCTCCTACAATGAGCAGTTCTTC. The genes are TRBV11-2 and TRBJ2-1, with D perhaps TRBD1 or TRBD2 (6 bases each). Looked up from germline, CDR1 is SGHAT and CDR2 is FQNNGV. This CDR3 has 19 amino acids. The V gene lost 1 base and the J gene lost 0 bases, with 19 bases spanning the gap.

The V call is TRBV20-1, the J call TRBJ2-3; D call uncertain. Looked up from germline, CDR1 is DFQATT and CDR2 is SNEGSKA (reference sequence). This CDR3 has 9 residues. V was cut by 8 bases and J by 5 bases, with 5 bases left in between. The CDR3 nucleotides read TGCAGTTCTATAGATACGCAGTATTTT. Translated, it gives CSSIDTQYF.

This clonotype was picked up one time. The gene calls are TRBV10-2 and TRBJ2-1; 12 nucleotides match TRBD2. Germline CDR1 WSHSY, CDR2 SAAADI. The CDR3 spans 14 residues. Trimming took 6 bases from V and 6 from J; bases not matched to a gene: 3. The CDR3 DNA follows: TGCGCCAGCAGACGGACTAGCGGGGTCAATGAGCAGTTCTTC. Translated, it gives CASRRTSGVNEQFF.

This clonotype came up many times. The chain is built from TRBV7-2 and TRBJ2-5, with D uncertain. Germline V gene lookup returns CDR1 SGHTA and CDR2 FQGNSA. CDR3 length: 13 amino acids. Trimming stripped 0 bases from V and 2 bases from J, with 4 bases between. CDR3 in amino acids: CASSLAKQETQYF. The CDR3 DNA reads TGTGCCAGCAGCTTAGCCAAACAAGAGACCCAGTACTTC. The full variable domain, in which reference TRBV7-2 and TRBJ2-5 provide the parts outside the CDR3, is GAGVSQSPSNKVTEKGKDVELRCDPISGHTALYWYRQSLGQGLEFLIYFQGNSAPDKSGLPSDRFSAERTGGSVSTLTIQRTQQEDSAVYLCASSLAKQETQYFGPGTRLLVL.

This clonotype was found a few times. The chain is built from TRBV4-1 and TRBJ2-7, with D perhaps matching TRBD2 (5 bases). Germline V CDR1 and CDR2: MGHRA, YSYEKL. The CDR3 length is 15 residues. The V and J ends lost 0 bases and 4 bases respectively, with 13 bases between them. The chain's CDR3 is CASSQDRRREYEQYF. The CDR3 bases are TGCGCCAGCAGCCAAGATAGAAGAAGGGAGTACGAGCAGTACTTC.

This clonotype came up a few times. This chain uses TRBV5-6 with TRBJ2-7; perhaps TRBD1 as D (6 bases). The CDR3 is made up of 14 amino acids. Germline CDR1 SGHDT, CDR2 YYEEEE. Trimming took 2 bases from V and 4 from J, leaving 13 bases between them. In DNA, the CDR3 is TGTGCCAGCAGCTTCGGGACACTTGATTACGAGCAGTACTTC. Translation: CASSFGTLDYEQYF.

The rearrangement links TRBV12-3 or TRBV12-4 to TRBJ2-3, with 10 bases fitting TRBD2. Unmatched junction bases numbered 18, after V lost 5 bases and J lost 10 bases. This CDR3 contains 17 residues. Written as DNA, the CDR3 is TGTGCCAGCAGTCGCAGTCCCGGGACTAGCGCCAGCGATGCGCAGTATTTT. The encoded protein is CASSRSPGTSASDAQYF.

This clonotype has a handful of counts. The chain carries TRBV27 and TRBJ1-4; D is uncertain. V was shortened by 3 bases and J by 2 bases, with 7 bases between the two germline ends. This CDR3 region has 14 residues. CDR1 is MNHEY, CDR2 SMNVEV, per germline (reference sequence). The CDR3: CASSLGHTNEKLFF. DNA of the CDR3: TGTGCCAGCAGTTTGGGTCATACTAATGAAAAACTGTTTTTT.

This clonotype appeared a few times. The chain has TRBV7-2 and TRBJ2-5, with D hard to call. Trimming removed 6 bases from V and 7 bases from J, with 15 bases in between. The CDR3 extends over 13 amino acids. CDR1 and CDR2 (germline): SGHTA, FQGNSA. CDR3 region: CASRPTPSGTQYF. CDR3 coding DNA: TGTGCCAGCAGACCGACCCCCTCAGGGACCCAGTACTTC.

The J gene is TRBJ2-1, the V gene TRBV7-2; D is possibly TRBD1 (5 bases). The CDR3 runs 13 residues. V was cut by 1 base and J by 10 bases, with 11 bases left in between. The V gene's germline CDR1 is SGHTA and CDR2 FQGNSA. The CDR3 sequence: CASSLGAREEQFF. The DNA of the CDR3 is TGTGCCAGCAGCTTAGGCGCCAGGGAAGAGCAGTTCTTC.

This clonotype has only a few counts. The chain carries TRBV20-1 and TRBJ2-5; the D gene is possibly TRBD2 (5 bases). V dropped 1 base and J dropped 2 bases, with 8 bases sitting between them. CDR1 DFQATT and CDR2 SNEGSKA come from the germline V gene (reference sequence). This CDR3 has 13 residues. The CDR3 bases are TGCAGTGCTAGAGGAGGGATACAAGAGACCCAGTACTTC. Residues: CSARGGIQETQYF.

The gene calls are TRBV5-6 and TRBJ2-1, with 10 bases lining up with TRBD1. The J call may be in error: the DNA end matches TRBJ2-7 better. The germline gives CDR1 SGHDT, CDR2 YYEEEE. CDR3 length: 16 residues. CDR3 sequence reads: CASIDRGRRAYNEQYF. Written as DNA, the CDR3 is TGTGCCAGCATCGACAGGGGGCGCCGGGCCTACAATGAGCAGTACTTC.

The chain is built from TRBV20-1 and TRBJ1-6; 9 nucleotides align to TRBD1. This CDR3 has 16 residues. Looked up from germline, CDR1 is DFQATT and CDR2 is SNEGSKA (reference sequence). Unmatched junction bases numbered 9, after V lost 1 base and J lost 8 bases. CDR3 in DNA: TGCAGTGCTAGAGCCCTCATGGACAGGGGAGATTCACCCCTCCACTTT. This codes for CSARALMDRGDSPLHF.

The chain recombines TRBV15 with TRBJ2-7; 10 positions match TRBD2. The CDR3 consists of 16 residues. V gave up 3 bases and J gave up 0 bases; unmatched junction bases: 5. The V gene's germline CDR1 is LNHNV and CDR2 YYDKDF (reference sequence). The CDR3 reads CATSSLSGGSSYEQYF. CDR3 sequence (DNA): TGTGCCACCAGCAGTCTTAGCGGGGGGTCCTCCTACGAGCAGTACTTC. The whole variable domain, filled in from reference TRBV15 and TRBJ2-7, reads DAMVIQNPRYQVTQFGKPVTLSCSQTLNHNVMYWYQQKSSQAPKLLFHYYDKDFNNEADTPDNFQSRRPNTSFCFLDIRSPGLGDTAMYLCATSSLSGGSSYEQYFGPGTRLTVT.

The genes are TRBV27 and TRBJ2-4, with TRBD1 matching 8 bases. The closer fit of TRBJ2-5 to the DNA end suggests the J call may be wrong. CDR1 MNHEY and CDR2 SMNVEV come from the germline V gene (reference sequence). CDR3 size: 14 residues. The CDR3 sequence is CASSFTGGMETQYF. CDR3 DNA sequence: TGTGCCAGCAGTTTTACAGGGGGTATGGAGACCCAGTACTTC.

The CDR3 loop is CASSLATSVPYEQYF. DNA for the CDR3: TGTGCCAGCAGCTTAGCTACTAGCGTCCCCTACGAGCAGTACTTC. The chain is built from TRBV7-2 and TRBJ2-7; 7 bases are shared with TRBD2. V trimming: 0 bases; J trimming: 2 bases; junction bases outside the gene matches: 4. CDR1 is SGHTA, CDR2 FQGNSA, per germline. CDR3 length: 15 residues.

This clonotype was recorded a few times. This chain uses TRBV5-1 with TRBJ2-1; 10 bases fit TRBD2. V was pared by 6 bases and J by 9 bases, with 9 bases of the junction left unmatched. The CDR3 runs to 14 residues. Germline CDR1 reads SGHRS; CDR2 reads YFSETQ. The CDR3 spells CASTPGLAVGEQFF. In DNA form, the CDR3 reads TGCGCCAGCACCCCAGGACTAGCGGTCGGTGAGCAGTTCTTC.